This TCR beta chain originates from a study of T cells in Graves' hyperthyroidism and ophthalmopathy. Trimming took off 7 bases at V and 3 bases at J, with 13 bases between the two ends. Germline V gene sequence: CDR1 SGHNT, CDR2 YENEEA. This CDR3 region has 13 residues. TCR beta CDR3 sequences were amplified from RNA transcripts. Carried out on the TCR CDR3, a first-round RT-PCR used the HTBI primer set. MiXCR, applied by TCRdb to the multiplex PCR reads, yields one record per CDR3 protein. Altogether hundreds of thousands of distinct CDR3 sequences are present, 11% to 15% being singletons, with the ten largest covering 10% to 13%. Overall study results and limits: Patients with ophthalmopathy were separated from those with stable hyperthyroidism by a 13 V-J model.

Each diagnosis was grounded in clinical symptoms, serum thyroxine and TRAb, thyroid ultrasound, and orbital computed tomography. This clonotype has ten or more counts. The target antigen is unknown. The sample consisted of blood. The chain joins TRBV11-3 to TRBJ2-7; D tentatively reads TRBD1 or TRBD2 (5 bases each). The sequence was obtained from a young woman with Graves' hyperthyroidism. The CDR3 bases are TGTGCCAGCATCGGGACCGGTGGCTACGAGCAGTACTTC. Protein product: CASIGTGGYEQYF.